Here is one T cell receptor (beta chain) with its context. The antigen is not known. TCRdb's copy holds only in-frame clones and misses some; the assay was immunoSEQ multiplex PCR. Among about 82,000 clones listed, 82% were seen once. The record originates from a study of PD-L1 blockade in urothelial cancer. Study details: Atezolizumab, begun by patients in the mid-2010s, was given at 1,200 mg intravenously every 3 weeks. Study observations and caveats: Survival was better when pretreatment blood TCR clonality fell below the median. In blood at 3 weeks, tumor-associated clones expanded more among patients with durable benefit.

V lost 7 bases and J lost 3, with 8 bases in between. The CDR3 has 12 amino acids. CDR1 MNHEY and CDR2 SVGAGI come from the germline V gene. Samples spanned pretreatment and treatment, with 1 to 8 time points per patient. The sequence was collected from a man between 65 and 85 years old with urothelial cancer. Source: PBMCs, taken around atezolizumab (anti-PD-L1) treatment. This chain joins TRBV6-5 and TRBJ2-3; D uncertain. Here the CDR3 reads CASTSGTDTQYF. As DNA, the CDR3 is TGTGCCAGCACCTCCGGGACAGATACGCAGTATTTT.